The 2 T cell receptor beta chains listed next were all sequenced from one sample in a study of blood T cell repertoires in COVID-19. Assay used: immunoSEQ multiplex PCR; TCRdb lists only in-frame clones, some missing. The sample has 360,000 or so clones, about nine tenths seen once; the top ten hold 1%. Specimen: PBMCs or T cells enriched from blood (not recorded which). The receptors come from a woman in her twenties or thirties who had been exposed to COVID-19.

The J gene is TRBJ2-7, the V gene TRBV28; D is unclear. Germline CDR1 is MDHEN and CDR2 is SYDVKM. There are 14 residues in the CDR3. The germline V and J ends were trimmed by 7 bases and 1 base, with 14 bases remaining between them. In DNA form, the CDR3 reads TGTGCCAGCACCAATGGCGGTACATCCTACGAGCAGTACTTC. This gives the protein CASTNGGTSYEQYF.

On this clone itself: The junction departs from the called germline gene at one end, perhaps through a read error. This chain connects TRBV7-7 to TRBJ1-1, with D perhaps TRBD1 (5 bases). The CDR3 runs 13 residues. Germline assignment: CDR1 SSHAT and CDR2 FNYEAQ (reference sequence). For the CDR3, the DNA is TGTGCTAGCAGCCAGCTAGGGGAAACTGAAGCTTTCTTT. Its protein is CASSQLGETEAFF.